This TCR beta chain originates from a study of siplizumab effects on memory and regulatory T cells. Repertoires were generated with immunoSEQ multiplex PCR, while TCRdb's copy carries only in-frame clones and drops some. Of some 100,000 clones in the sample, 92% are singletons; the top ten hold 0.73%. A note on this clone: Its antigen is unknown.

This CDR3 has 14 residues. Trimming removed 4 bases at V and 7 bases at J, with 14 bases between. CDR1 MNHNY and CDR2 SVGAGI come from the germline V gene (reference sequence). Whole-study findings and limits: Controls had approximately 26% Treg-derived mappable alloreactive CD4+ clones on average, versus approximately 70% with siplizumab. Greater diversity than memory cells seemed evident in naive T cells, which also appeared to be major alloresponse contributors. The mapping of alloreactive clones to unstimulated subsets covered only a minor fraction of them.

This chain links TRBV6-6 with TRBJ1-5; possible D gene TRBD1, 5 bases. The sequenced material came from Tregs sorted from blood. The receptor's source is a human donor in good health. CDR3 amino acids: CASSSQGGGQPQHF. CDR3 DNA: TGTGCCAGCAGTTCCCAGGGTGGAGGGCAGCCCCAGCATTTT.